The subject of this entry is one T cell receptor (beta chain). As yet, its antigen is unknown. Using a J-beta primer mix together with a sample-barcoded 5' primer, a second PCR was run for roughly 6 to 12 cycles. TCRdb reanalysed the 5' RACE reads using MiXCR and keeps one entry per CDR3 protein. The sample shows fewer than 900,000 distinct CDR3 sequences, roughly 49% of them seen only once. Trimming cost V 7 bases and J 1 base; bases outside gene matches: 8. Germline values: CDR1 LNHNV, CDR2 YYDKDF (reference sequence). The CDR3 spans 17 residues. Each sample had at least 6.5 million PBMCs isolated. The record originates from a study of blood T cells in healthy people across ages. Regarding the study as a whole: In long-lived donors, naive CD4+ cell counts and diversity exceeded those of aged donors.

This rearrangement joins TRBV15 to TRBJ1-6; 9 nucleotides match TRBD1. Sequenced sample: blood. The TCR comes from a woman aged 55-69 years in good health. CDR3: CATKTGTGKSYNSPLHF. CDR3 bases: TGTGCCACCAAAACGGGGACAGGGAAGTCCTATAATTCACCCCTCCACTTT.